The rows below give T cell receptor beta chains drawn from one sample of a study of blood T cell repertoires in COVID-19. Measured with immunoSEQ multiplex PCR; TCRdb has only the in-frame clones, and not every one. Of around 250,000 clones in the sample, 85% to 90% were seen once. Specimen: PBMCs or T cells enriched from blood (not recorded which). These receptor sequences come from a woman in her 30s with acute COVID-19. Each CDR3 is given with its conserved first and last residue. D genes are given only for firm matches. Size is omitted from some rows. Given values are once, few, many or a class for expanded clones.

D gene	V gene	clone size	J gene	CDR3 protein	CDR3 DNA
.	TRBV5-8	.	TRBJ1-3	CASSDGDTGNTIYF	TGTGCCAGCAGCGATGGCGACACTGGAAACACCATATATTTT
.	TRBV29-1	.	TRBJ2-7	CSVEQGSREQYF	TGCAGCGTTGAGCAGGGATCTCGGGAGCAGTACTTC
.	TRBV5-4	.	TRBJ1-5	CASSLGGQSDSNQPQHF	TGTGCCAGCAGCTTGGGAGGACAGTCTGATAGCAATCAGCCCCAGCATTTT
.	TRBV24-1	.	TRBJ2-3	CATSDLFGGETDTQYF	TGTGCCACCAGTGATTTGTTTGGCGGGGAGACAGATACGCAGTATTTT
TRBD2	TRBV30	.	TRBJ2-7	CAWSVGLAIEQYF	TGTGCCTGGAGTGTGGGACTAGCGATCGAGCAGTACTTC
.	TRBV3-1/TRBV3-2	.	TRBJ2-7	CASSQGPQVDEQYF	TGTGCCAGCAGCCAAGGGCCCCAGGTGGACGAGCAGTACTTC
TRBD1	TRBV11-2	.	TRBJ1-2	CASSLEGGANYGYTF	TGTGCCAGCAGCTTAGAAGGGGGCGCTAACTATGGCTACACCTTC
.	TRBV7-9	.	TRBJ2-5	CASSLARVQETQYF	TGTGCCAGCAGCTTAGCGAGGGTTCAAGAGACCCAGTACTTC
TRBD1	TRBV6-1	.	TRBJ1-1	CASSELGQGSEAFF	TGTGCCAGCAGTGAACTTGGACAGGGCTCTGAAGCTTTCTTT
TRBD2	TRBV28	once	TRBJ2-7	CASGGNSGRAGEQYF	TGTGCCAGCGGGGGAAATAGCGGGAGGGCCGGCGAGCAGTACTTC
.	TRBV11-2	.	TRBJ2-1	CASTLTVDEQFF	TGTGCCAGCACCTTGACAGTCGATGAGCAGTTCTTC
.	TRBV6-5	.	TRBJ2-3	CASSLAWEADTQYF	TGTGCCAGCAGTTTGGCTTGGGAGGCAGATACGCAGTATTTT
.	TRBV5-1	.	TRBJ1-1	CASSQSGRYTEAFF	TGCGCCAGCAGCCAATCGGGAAGGTACACTGAAGCTTTCTTT
.	TRBV3-1/TRBV3-2	.	TRBJ2-3	CASSRKLGTDTQYF	TGTGCCAGCAGCCGAAAGCTAGGAACCGATACGCAGTATTTT
TRBD2	TRBV6-5	.	TRBJ2-1	CASSTTSGNYEQFF	TGTGCCAGCAGCACGACTAGCGGGAACTATGAGCAGTTCTTC
.	TRBV9	once	TRBJ1-4	CASSPTGNEKLFF	TGTGCCAGCAGCCCTACAGGGAATGAAAAACTGTTTTTT
.	TRBV4-2	.	TRBJ1-3	CASSQDSGLGNTIYF	TGTGCCAGCAGCCAAGATTCAGGGCTTGGAAACACCATATATTTT
TRBD1	TRBV4-2	.	TRBJ1-3	CASSQDKGGFSGNTIYF	TGTGCCAGCAGCCAAGATAAAGGGGGCTTCTCTGGAAACACCATATATTTT
.	TRBV6-5	.	TRBJ2-3	CASSSDTNTQYF	TGTGCCAGCAGTTCGGACACAAATACGCAGTATTTT
.	TRBV12-5	.	TRBJ2-5	CASGLTRSETQYF	TGTGCTAGTGGTTTGACCCGGAGTGAGACCCAGTACTTC
TRBD1	TRBV5-1	.	TRBJ2-2	CASSLALGQGRTGELFF	TGCGCCAGCAGCTTGGCCTTGGGACAGGGCCGCACCGGGGAGCTGTTTTTT
.	TRBV28	.	TRBJ1-6	CASTSLQENGSPLHF	TGTGCCAGCACTTCCCTTCAGGAAAACGGTTCACCCCTCCACTTT
.	TRBV19	once	TRBJ2-7	CASSVGSGNYEQYF	TGTGCCAGTAGCGTGGGGTCGGGGAATTACGAGCAGTACTTC
TRBD2	TRBV6-5	.	TRBJ2-7	CASSYIASGTGYEQYF	TGTGCCAGCAGTTACATCGCTAGCGGGACCGGCTACGAGCAGTACTTC
TRBD1	TRBV28	.	TRBJ1-5	CASSGGQGASNQPQHF	TGTGCCAGCAGTGGAGGACAGGGGGCAAGCAATCAGCCCCAGCATTTT
.	TRBV4-1	.	TRBJ2-2	CASSPGTGELFF	TGCGCCAGCAGCCCCGGCACCGGGGAGCTGTTTTTT
TRBD1	TRBV12-3/TRBV12-4	.	TRBJ2-7	CASSVGTGEQYF	TGTGCCAGCAGTGTAGGGACAGGCGAGCAGTACTTC
.	TRBV30	.	TRBJ1-1	CAWTNQGGTEAFF	TGTGCCTGGACCAACCAAGGGGGCACTGAAGCTTTCTTT
TRBD1	TRBV7-8	once	TRBJ2-3	CASSLEGASTDTQYF	TGTGCCAGCAGCTTAGAGGGGGCCAGCACAGATACGCAGTATTTT
.	TRBV30	.	TRBJ2-1	CAWSVGDSYNEQFF	TGTGCCTGGAGTGTAGGGGACTCCTACAATGAGCAGTTCTTC
TRBD2	TRBV2	.	TRBJ2-3	CASSPTGTSSGTDTQYF	TGTGCCAGCAGTCCGACCGGGACTAGCAGCGGCACAGATACGCAGTATTTT
.	TRBV9	.	TRBJ2-3	CASSVQGLLSTDTQYF	TGTGCCAGCAGCGTCCAAGGACTACTTAGCACAGATACGCAGTATTTT
TRBD2	TRBV27	.	TRBJ2-1	CASSLPGTSYNEQFF	TGTGCCAGCAGTCTACCCGGGACTAGCTACAATGAGCAGTTCTTC
.	TRBV28	.	TRBJ2-1	CASSYGEQFF	TGTGCCAGCAGTTACGGTGAGCAGTTCTTC
TRBD1	TRBV27	.	TRBJ2-7	CASSSPLRGREQYF	TGTGCCAGCAGTTCGCCACTCAGGGGGCGTGAGCAGTACTTC
.	TRBV7-9	.	TRBJ2-7	CASSSTGPEQYF	TGTGCCAGCAGCTCAACAGGGCCCGAGCAGTACTTC
.	TRBV7-9	.	TRBJ2-7	CASSFQFYEQYF	TGTGCCAGCAGCTTCCAGTTCTACGAGCAGTACTTC
TRBD1	TRBV11-1	.	TRBJ1-5	CASSLGTGGTEPQHF	TGTGCCAGCAGCTTGGGCACAGGGGGCACGGAGCCCCAGCATTTT
.	TRBV28	.	TRBJ1-1	CASSPFGHLLGLGNTEAFF	TGTGCCAGCAGTCCCTTCGGACATCTGTTAGGGTTGGGGAACACTGAAGCTTTCTTT
.	TRBV2	.	TRBJ2-2	CASRRSSANTGELFF	TGTGCCAGCAGAAGGAGTTCCGCGAACACCGGGGAGCTGTTTTTT
TRBD1	TRBV19	.	TRBJ1-5	CASSPQGGNQPQHF	TGTGCCAGTAGCCCACAGGGGGGCAATCAGCCCCAGCATTTT
TRBD2	TRBV7-3	.	TRBJ2-3	CASSQGLAGETTDTQYF	TGTGCCAGCAGCCAGGGACTAGCGGGCGAAACCACAGATACGCAGTATTTT
.	TRBV3-1/TRBV3-2	.	TRBJ1-2	CASSQSRVGYTF	TGTGCCAGCAGCCAATCGCGTGTTGGCTACACCTTC
.	TRBV24-1	few	TRBJ2-1	CATCAGPSYNEQFF	TGTGCCACCTGCGCGGGTCCCTCCTACAATGAGCAGTTCTTC
.	TRBV28	.	TRBJ1-5	CASRNRDSNQPQHF	TGTGCCAGCAGGAACAGGGATAGCAATCAGCCCCAGCATTTT
.	TRBV7-6	.	TRBJ1-2	CASSDSVYGYTF	TGTGCCAGCAGTGACAGCGTCTATGGCTACACCTTC
.	TRBV6-2/TRBV6-3	.	TRBJ1-1	CASSYYSTEAFF	TGTGCCAGCAGTTATTATAGCACTGAAGCTTTCTTT